This paragraph covers one T cell receptor (beta chain) sequence. Its specificity is not known. Distinct nucleotide sequences in the sample also encode this CDR3. The sample belongs to a study of beta chain features in type 1 diabetes. Reverse transcribing all isolated RNA meant expressed TCRB transcripts were sequenced. Measured with immunoSEQ multiplex PCR; TCRdb has only the in-frame clones, and not every one. The repertoire holds about 250,000 clones, roughly 10% seen once, with around 0.017% in the top ten. J lost 6 bases, V lost 4 bases, and 3 bases had no gene match. The CDR3 has 14 amino acids. Germline values: CDR1 SNHLY, CDR2 FYNNEI. Study results and limitations: Type 1 diabetes patients had moderately but significantly shorter TCRB CDR3s in all four CD4+ subsets.

Sequencing input: naive CD4+ T cells from blood. The sequence was obtained from a man aged 25-40 years with type 1 diabetes. The chain joins TRBV2 to TRBJ1-6; 7 bases fit TRBD1. DNA of the CDR3: TGTGCCAGCAGTGGGGACAGAAGTAATTCACCCCTCCACTTT. Its protein is CASSGDRSNSPLHF.